This paragraph covers one T cell receptor (beta chain) sequence. No antigen is known for it. Base qualities were left out, and no much larger clone turns up one base away. TCRbeta CDR3 regions were amplified from genomic DNA by means of the immunoSEQ Assay, a bias-controlled multiplex PCR. As for the authors' bioinformatics: The number of nucleated cells in each sample was estimated by amplification of reference gene primers within the assay. To quantify the absolute abundance of each unique TCRbeta CDR3 rearrangement, sequence reads were collapsed and filtered. For each sample, productive Simpson clonality was calculated as the square root of Simpson's diversity index across productive rearrangements. The table comes from immuneACCESS by way of TCRdb, which keeps in-frame sequences with V and J called. Part of the clones is missing from these tables; in studies checked, under half for an unresolved V gene and the rest for unknown reasons. V and J calls and clone size are copied from that table; D and trimming were computed from the DNA. This sample is represented by 80,000 to 95,000 clones; 80% to 85% of them were singletons. In total, the top ten clones hold 30% to 35% of the sample.

Via the germline V gene, CDR1 is MNHNS and CDR2 SASEGT. The CDR3 goes from the cysteine to the phenylalanine over 12 residues. Left in the record is the CDR3 DNA by itself, 36 bases read in frame from the first base. The junction carries 10 bases between V and J, which are trimmed by 2 bases and 9 bases respectively. This sample is part of a study of blood T cell repertoires in COVID-19 (dated by TCRdb to the early 2020s). For the study in its entirety: Collaborator samples came from the United States, Italy and Spain and covered acute and convalescent phases of COVID-19. The material from the prospective study consisted of cDNA or gDNA derived from T cells, B-cell-depleted T cells, or PBMCs. Deeply sampled blood TCRbeta repertoires from subjects exposed to, actively infected with, or recovered from COVID-19 were included in the dataset. The repertoires were released in a freely available public database meant as a resource for research on the immune response to SARS-CoV-2. Samples came from the ongoing ImmuneRACE study (first 160 participants) plus 1,254 subjects from 6 global collaborators. The sample metadata nearly always contained a de-identified subject ID, COVID-19 status, age in years and sex. Where available, HLA class I and class II types were taken from metadata supplied by the sample provider and were not determined by assay-based typing.

The collaborating institutions used their own protocols to collect whole blood in K2EDTA tubes. For TCRbeta analysis, collaborators shipped samples as frozen whole blood, isolated PBMCs, or DNA extracted from either of those sample types. Overall study outcomes, separate from this receptor: Clinical and demographic metadata were provided uncurated, with the amount varying by source and participant.

The chain is encoded by TRBV6-1 joined to TRBJ1-2, with the D gene not clear enough to name. The material sequenced was peripheral blood. This receptor was obtained from a woman of 80 years or more with active or convalescent COVID-19. The base sequence is TGTGCCAGCAGTGAACCTCTGGGCCGCTACACCTTC. The resulting protein is CASSEPLGRYTF.